These 31 T cell receptor beta chains originate from one sample sequenced in a study of T cells in Graves' hyperthyroidism and ophthalmopathy. TCR beta CDR3 region amplification was performed from RNA transcripts. Initially, a first-round RT-PCR of the TCR CDR3 employed the HTBI primer set. One entry per CDR3 protein results from TCRdb running MiXCR on the multiplex PCR reads. The sample holds approximately 640,000 distinct CDR3 sequences, roughly 17% seen once. The sequenced sample was blood. Receptor source: a man aged 45-60 years with Graves' hyperthyroidism.

CDR3 amino acids: CAISVSGRNTGELFF. The CDR3 nucleotides read TGTGCCATCAGTGTAAGCGGGAGGAACACCGGGGAGCTGTTTTTT. The chain combines TRBV10-3 with TRBJ2-2, with 8 bases aligning to TRBD2. Germline V CDR1 and CDR2: ENHRY, SYGVKD. The CDR3 length is 15 residues. With 4 bases clipped from V and 1 base from J, the junction kept 2 bases outside the gene matches.

The V and J genes are TRBV10-3 and TRBJ2-1, with TRBD2 identical over 11 bases. With V trimmed by 1 base and J by 2 bases, 7 bases remained unmatched. The CDR3 is 18 residues long. Germline V gives CDR1 ENHRY, CDR2 SYGVKD. The CDR3 bases are TGTGCCATCAGTGAGTTCCCGACTAGCGGGGCCACCTACAATGAGCAGTTCTTC. It encodes CAISEFPTSGATYNEQFF.

The J gene is TRBJ2-7, the V gene TRBV28; D unclear. Trimming shortened V by 1 base and J by 5 bases, and 15 bases separated the two germline ends. The CDR3 is made up of 15 amino acids. The V gene's germline CDR1 is MDHEN and CDR2 SYDVKM. In DNA, the CDR3 is TGTGCCAGCAGTTTATTTTTGACGGGCGCCCACGAGCAGTACTTC. Protein sequence: CASSLFLTGAHEQYF.

In its sample, this clonotype was seen many times. This rearrangement joins TRBV20-1 to TRBJ2-5; no reliable D call. CDR1 is DFQATT and CDR2 is SNEGSKA in the germline V gene (reference sequence). CDR3 length: 16 amino acids. Trimming shortened V by 3 bases and J by 5 bases, and 22 bases separated the two germline ends. This CDR3 reads CSARPGFRQAHETQYF. The DNA for the CDR3 is TGCAGTGCTAGGCCGGGCTTCCGCCAAGCCCACGAGACCCAGTACTTC.

About this clonotype: A read error may explain this, as a much larger clone is one base away. V usage is TRBV28 and J usage is TRBJ2-6; D might be TRBD1 (5 bases). CDR1 and CDR2 from the germline V gene are MDHEN and SYDVKM. Deletions cut 3 bases from V and 0 bases from J, with 12 bases between. The CDR3 runs to 17 residues. DNA for the CDR3: TGTGCCAGCAGTTTCGTGACAGAGGCCTCTGGGGCCAACGTCCTGACTTTC. As protein: CASSFVTEASGANVLTF.

This sequence joins TRBV7-9 and TRBJ1-1; D remains unclear. Per the germline V gene, CDR1 is SEHNR and CDR2 is FQNEAQ (reference sequence). The CDR3 loop spans 13 amino acids. The V and J ends lost 6 bases and 1 base respectively, with 9 bases between them. The CDR3 reads CASRTPANTEAFF. The CDR3 region has the DNA TGTGCCAGCAGGACGCCGGCGAACACTGAAGCTTTCTTT.

Ten or more counts support this clonotype. V gene TRBV19 combines with J gene TRBJ1-5, with a possible D match to TRBD1 (5 bases). Deletions cut 5 bases from V and 2 bases from J, with 22 bases between. CDR3 length: 18 amino acids. Germline V gene lookup returns CDR1 LNHDA and CDR2 SQIVND (reference sequence). CDR3 sequence reads: CASSDQARGGRGNQPQHF. The CDR3 DNA sequence: TGTGCCAGTAGTGATCAGGCGCGTGGGGGTAGGGGCAATCAGCCCCAGCATTTT.

The chain uses TRBV30 and TRBJ1-1; 10 bases line up with TRBD1. CDR3 size: 12 residues. Germline trimming cut 5 bases from V and 6 bases from J; bases unmatched to any gene: 3. CDR1 is GTSNPN and CDR2 is SVGIG in the germline V gene (reference sequence). CDR3 DNA sequence: TGTGCCTGGGACAGGGGGCTAGCTGAAGCTTTCTTT. This codes for CAWDRGLAEAFF.

This clonotype appeared a few times. The rearrangement joins TRBV19 to TRBJ1-5; the D gene is possibly TRBD1 (6 bases). Germline-derived CDR1 and CDR2 are LNHDA and SQIVND (reference sequence). This CDR3 comprises 16 residues. V lost 7 bases to trimming and J lost 4 bases, with 20 bases between them. Written as DNA, the CDR3 is TGTGCCAGTACTCCCTCGGGGGGCGCCGTGAATCAGCCCCAGCATTTT. Translated: CASTPSGGAVNQPQHF.

At least ten counts were recorded for this clonotype. The gene calls are TRBV7-3 and TRBJ2-3; maybe TRBD2 (5 bases). The CDR3 runs to 14 residues. V lost 3 bases and J lost 2, with 9 bases in between. The germline CDR1 and CDR2 sequences are SGHTA and FQGTGA. CDR3 bases: TGTGCCAGCAGCTTCACGGGATTCACAGATACGCAGTATTTT. Encoded protein: CASSFTGFTDTQYF.

V is TRBV25-1 and J is TRBJ2-7; the D gene is possibly TRBD1 (6 bases). The CDR3 consists of 15 residues. Germline CDR1 and CDR2: MGHDK and SYGVNS. Between the trimmed V and J ends, which lost 4 bases and 3 bases, there was a span of 16 bases. The CDR3 nucleotides read TGTGCCAGCAGTGGCCGGACAGCCGTCGACTACGAGCAGTACTTC. Residues: CASSGRTAVDYEQYF.

In this sample, this clonotype turned up many times. The chain recombines TRBV28 with TRBJ2-5, with D perhaps assigned TRBD1 or TRBD2 (5 bases each). Germline values: CDR1 MDHEN, CDR2 SYDVKM. The CDR3 has 16 amino acids. Trimming removed 5 bases at V and 0 bases at J, with 16 bases between. DNA of the CDR3: TGTGCCAGCAGTCTTACCGGGACCTTGTACCAAGAGACCCAGTACTTC. Translating it yields CASSLTGTLYQETQYF.

This clonotype was picked up many times. The rearrangement links TRBV30 to TRBJ2-2, with 9 nucleotides matching TRBD1. CDR1 and CDR2 from the germline V gene are GTSNPN and SVGIG (reference sequence). V lost 4 bases, J lost 6 bases, and 9 bases stayed unmatched. The CDR3 runs to 15 residues. Here the CDR3 reads CAWMGGTGMAGELFF. For the CDR3, the DNA is TGTGCCTGGATGGGGGGGACAGGGATGGCCGGGGAGCTGTTTTTT.

Worth noting for this clonotype: A much larger clone is a single base away; this may be a read error. The chain recombines TRBV18 with TRBJ1-3; tentative D call: TRBD1 (5 bases). Per the germline V gene, CDR1 is KGHSH and CDR2 is LQKENI. With 2 bases removed from V and 2 bases from J, the gap between germline ends came to 10 bases. This CDR3 spans 15 amino acids. CDR3 nucleotides: TGTGCCAGCTCACCAGGGCCAGGGCCTGGAAACACCATATATTTT. It specifies CASSPGPGPGNTIYF. The variable domain in full, completed from reference TRBV18 and TRBJ1-3, reads NAGVMQNPRHLVRRRGQEARLRCSPMKGHSHVYWYRQLPEEGLKFMVYLQKENIIDESGMPKERFSAEFPKEGPSILRIQQVVRGDSAAYFCASSPGPGPGNTIYFGEGSWLTVV.

The chain joins TRBV25-1 to TRBJ1-6; 7 nucleotides match TRBD1. Germline V gene data show CDR1 as MGHDK and CDR2 as SYGVNS. V gave up 5 bases and J gave up 14 bases; unmatched junction bases: 9. This CDR3 has 13 amino acids. The CDR3 spells CASSPQGWGSLHF. The CDR3 DNA follows: TGTGCCAGCAGTCCACAGGGGTGGGGTTCCCTCCACTTT.

The V call is TRBV10-1, the J call TRBJ1-2; unclear D gene. This CDR3 spans 13 amino acids. Trimming cost V 6 bases and J 4 bases, with 12 bases left between them. Germline V gene data show CDR1 as WNHNN and CDR2 as SYGVQD (reference sequence). CDR3 bases: TGCGCCAGCAGCTCCGGGCCCTTCTATGGCTACACCTTC. Amino acids: CASSSGPFYGYTF.

This clonotype was counted at least ten times. The chain employs TRBV6-2 or TRBV6-3 and TRBJ2-1; D is perhaps TRBD2 (5 bases). The CDR3 spans 15 residues. The V end was cut by 1 base, the J end by 6 bases, with 13 bases between. The germline gives CDR1 MNHEY, CDR2 SVGEGT. The CDR3 protein is CASSYLKSGPNEQFF. The CDR3 DNA reads as TGTGCCAGCAGTTACTTAAAGAGCGGCCCCAATGAGCAGTTCTTC.

This clonotype was recorded a few times. The V call is TRBV7-2, the J call TRBJ2-6; D remains unclear. The CDR3 loop spans 17 amino acids. Trimming cost V 1 base and J 0 bases, with 10 bases left between them. Germline CDR1 reads SGHTA; CDR2 reads FQGNSA. The CDR3 here is CASSLEPTFSGANVLTF. CDR3 coding DNA: TGTGCCAGCAGCTTAGAACCTACATTCTCTGGGGCCAACGTCCTGACTTTC.

The chain uses TRBV6-5 and TRBJ1-1; D gene ambiguous. CDR3 length equals 14 residues. The V gene's germline CDR1 is MNHEY and CDR2 SVGAGI. Trimming cost V 2 bases and J 4 bases, with 11 bases left between them. In nucleotides, the CDR3 is TGTGCCAGCAGTTACCGTGGATGGGCCACTGAAGCTTTCTTT. This encodes CASSYRGWATEAFF.

This clonotype was seen many times. The gene calls are TRBV6-2 or TRBV6-3 and TRBJ2-1; 11 bases align to TRBD1. Germline CDR1 reads MNHEY; CDR2 reads SVGEGT. With 2 bases clipped from V and 5 bases from J, the junction kept 11 bases outside the gene matches. The CDR3 sequence is 18 residues long. The CDR3 here is CASSYPGQGVRLDNEQFF. The DNA for the CDR3 is TGTGCCAGCAGTTACCCGGGACAGGGGGTTCGTTTGGACAATGAGCAGTTCTTC.

Of note for this clonotype: A read error may account for a junction end that differs from germline. The rearrangement links TRBV19 to TRBJ2-1, with 10 bases identical to TRBD2. CDR1 and CDR2 from the germline V gene are LNHDA and SQIVND (reference sequence). This CDR3 is built from 16 residues. CDR3: CASSWDASGSGNGQFF. Written as DNA, the CDR3 is TGTGCCAGTAGTTGGGATGCTAGCGGGAGCGGGAATGGGCAGTTCTTC.

There are a few counts of this clonotype. The genes are TRBV7-9 and TRBJ2-5; 7 nucleotides line up with TRBD2. The length of the CDR3 is 15 residues. V lost 2 bases to trimming and J lost 1 base; unmatched junction nucleotides: 4. Germline CDR1 is SEHNR and CDR2 is FQNEAQ (reference sequence). CDR3 protein: CASSLFRGGQETQYF. CDR3 DNA: TGTGCCAGCAGCTTATTCCGCGGGGGCCAAGAGACCCAGTACTTC.

This clonotype was counted at least ten times. The chain is built from TRBV20-1 and TRBJ1-3; D gene ambiguous. Trimming pared 2 bases from V and 4 bases from J, leaving 9 bases between. The CDR3 is made up of 13 amino acids. CDR1 and CDR2 from the germline V gene are DFQATT and SNEGSKA (reference sequence). The CDR3 sequence is CSARWPGGNTIYF. The CDR3 DNA follows: TGCAGTGCTAGATGGCCCGGCGGAAACACCATATATTTT.

As DNA, the CDR3 is TGTGCCAGTAGTATTTGGGGACTCGACACCGGGGAGCTGTTTTTT. It translates to CASSIWGLDTGELFF. The V call is TRBV19, the J call TRBJ2-2; D may be TRBD2 (6 bases). Germline V gives CDR1 LNHDA, CDR2 SQIVND (reference sequence). The CDR3 spans 15 residues. Trimming removed 3 bases at V and 3 bases at J, with 11 bases between.

At least ten counts were recorded for this clonotype. CDR3 in DNA: TGTGCCAGCACCGGGACAGGGGGCGCGGGGACTGAAGCTTTCTTT. Translating gives CASTGTGGAGTEAFF. The V gene is TRBV6-1, the J gene TRBJ1-1, with 12 nucleotides matching TRBD1. The V gene end was trimmed by 7 bases and the J gene end by 5 bases; junction bases not matched to a gene: 8. Germline V CDR1 and CDR2: MNHNS, SASEGT. CDR3 length: 15 residues.

This clonotype has a handful of counts. The chain links TRBV6-1 to TRBJ2-7; possibly TRBD1 or TRBD2 for D (5 bases each). This CDR3 has 13 residues. The V gene's germline CDR1 is MNHNS and CDR2 SASEGT. The ends were cut back, 7 bases at V and 3 bases at J, with 13 bases in the middle. CDR3 bases: TGTGCCAGCACCGTAACGGGGCTCTACGAGCAGTACTTC. This translates into CASTVTGLYEQYF.

This clonotype was recorded many times. The rearrangement links TRBV29-1 to TRBJ1-1, with 7 bases fitting TRBD1. In germline, CDR1 is SQVTM, CDR2 ANQGSEA. The CDR3 covers 13 residues. In nucleotides, the CDR3 is TGCACCGATACAACAGGGGCCAACACTGAAGCTTTCTTT. It translates to CTDTTGANTEAFF.

The V and J genes are TRBV11-1 and TRBJ2-1; 14 positions agree with TRBD2. The germline V gene has CDR1 SGHAT and CDR2 FQDESV (reference sequence). Trimming removed 3 bases from V and 9 bases from J; junction bases left unmatched: 7. The CDR3 totals 16 residues. CDR3 loop: CASSLTGTSGRSEQFF. The CDR3 nucleotides are TGTGCCAGCAGCTTGACCGGGACTAGCGGGAGATCTGAGCAGTTCTTC.

This clonotype appeared many times. The chain carries TRBV12-3 or TRBV12-4 and TRBJ1-2; TRBD1 matches at 12 bases. The CDR3 is made up of 17 amino acids. V gave up 2 bases and J gave up 3 bases; unmatched junction bases: 7. CDR3 region: CASSLSLGQGADYGYTF. CDR3 in DNA: TGTGCCAGCAGTTTAAGTCTGGGACAGGGGGCAGACTATGGCTACACCTTC.

This clonotype was seen ten or more times. This rearrangement joins TRBV30 to TRBJ2-7; possible D gene TRBD1, 7 bases. V shed 5 bases and J shed 6 bases, with 17 bases lying between them. The germline CDR1 and CDR2 sequences are GTSNPN and SVGIG (reference sequence). There are 13 residues in the CDR3. The CDR3 region has the DNA TGTGCCTGGGGGCGGGACAGCCAATTCGAGCAGTACTTC. It specifies CAWGRDSQFEQYF.

This clonotype was found a few times. The chain combines TRBV28 with TRBJ2-3; 9 bases match TRBD2. V shed 3 bases, J shed 6 bases, and the junction held 7 bases outside the gene matches. Per germline, CDR1 MDHEN and CDR2 SYDVKM. The CDR3 has 15 residues. CDR3 coding DNA: TGTGCCAGCAGTTTGAGGCGGGAGGGCCGTGATACGCAGTATTTT. Its translation is CASSLRREGRDTQYF.